The source of this T cell receptor beta chain is a study of T-cell reconstitution after alpha-beta-depleted transplantation in children. A note on this clonotype: Its target is not known.

V trimming: 4 bases; J trimming: 4 bases; junction bases outside the gene matches: 5. This CDR3 is built from 14 residues. Germline V gene sequence: CDR1 MGHRA, CDR2 YSYEKL. It was with unique molecular identifiers that the TCRbeta library was prepared. TCRdb fed the PCR reads into MiXCR, producing one record per CDR3 protein. The data contain roughly 790,000 distinct CDR3 sequences, less than 20% of them seen just once; the ten biggest clones take up about 4.6%. Findings of the study overall: At around two months after transplant, the alpha-beta T cells were reportedly derived from several hundred expanded clones that came from non-depleted graft cells. For some patients, TCRbeta diversity was high at day 60 because of recipient T cells and thymic progenitors that survived. Newly produced T cells mostly accounted for T-cell counts and diversity one year post-transplant.

This specimen consisted of PBMCs, mostly from graft donor cells, obtained 360 days after TCRalphabeta/CD19-depleted stem cell transplant. The V and J genes are TRBV4-1 and TRBJ2-3; 7 positions match TRBD2. This TCR came from a male patient under 18 who had a stem cell transplant for acute lymphoblastic leukemia, so the T cells may come from the graft donor. CDR3 coding DNA: TGCGCCAGCAGCCTCACTAGCGTTTCAGATACGCAGTATTTT. It yields the protein CASSLTSVSDTQYF.